The 16 T cell receptor beta chains listed next were all sequenced from one sample in a study of cytomegalovirus exposure and HLA in healthy donors. Primers included in the PCR were 60 Vbeta and 13 Jbeta primers. TCRdb's table, derived via immunoSEQ multiplex PCR, lists solely in-frame clones and lacks some. The data show about 64,000 clones, with 75% to 80% seen just once and 7.8% held by the top ten. Sequencing was done on a sample of PBMCs. The receptors originated from a man aged 18 to 35 in good health and CMV-seropositive.

The DNA of the CDR3 is TGCAGCGTTGAGGGACTCAACACCGGGGAGCTGTTTTTT. This sequence encodes CSVEGLNTGELFF. V usage is TRBV29-1 and J usage is TRBJ2-2, with a tentative D call TRBD2 (6 bases). The CDR3 extends over 13 amino acids. Trimming left V 3 bases short and J 2 bases short, with 7 bases between. Germline CDR1 is SQVTM and CDR2 is ANQGSEA.

This rearrangement joins TRBV5-4 to TRBJ2-3, with 7 bases lining up with TRBD2. Unmatched junction bases numbered 8, after V lost 2 bases and J lost 2 bases. This CDR3 is built from 16 residues. Germline CDR1 SGHNT, CDR2 YYREEE (reference sequence). The CDR3 coding sequence is TGTGCCAGCAGCTTTGGGCGGGAGATTGTCACAGATACGCAGTATTTT. Amino acid sequence: CASSFGREIVTDTQYF.

The chain employs TRBV10-3 and TRBJ1-2; TRBD1 might be the D (6 bases). Germline V CDR1 and CDR2: ENHRY, SYGVKD. V lost 2 bases to trimming and J lost 5 bases, with 9 bases between them. The CDR3 loop spans 13 amino acids. DNA for the CDR3: TGTGCCATCAGTGAGGCGCAGGGGTATGGCTACACCTTC. This translates into CAISEAQGYGYTF.

V usage is TRBV10-2 and J usage is TRBJ2-4; tentative D call: TRBD2 (7 bases). Germline lookup yields CDR1 WSHSY and CDR2 SAAADI. The CDR3 is made up of 13 amino acids. The V end was cut by 2 bases, the J end by 8 bases, with 10 bases between. The CDR3 reads CASSEQGRDIQYF. The CDR3, as DNA: TGCGCCAGCAGTGAGCAGGGGAGGGACATTCAGTACTTC.

V usage is TRBV30 and J usage is TRBJ2-7; the match to TRBD1 covers 10 bases. The V gene end was trimmed by 3 bases and the J gene end by 2 bases; junction bases not matched to a gene: 4. The CDR3 totals 14 residues. The germline V gene encodes CDR1 GTSNPN and CDR2 SVGIG (reference sequence). The CDR3: CAWSRDRGPYEQYF. The CDR3, as DNA: TGTGCCTGGAGCAGGGACAGGGGACCCTACGAGCAGTACTTC. Drawing the rest from reference TRBV30 and TRBJ2-7, the complete variable domain is SQTIHQWPATLVQPVGSPLSLECTVEGTSNPNLYWYRQAAGRGLQLLFYSVGIGQISSEVPQNLSASRPQDRQFILSSKKLLLSDSGFYLCAWSRDRGPYEQYFGPGTRLTVT.

The chain carries TRBV5-4 and TRBJ2-7; D not resolved. This CDR3 has 15 amino acids. The germline CDR1 and CDR2 sequences are SGHNT and YYREEE (reference sequence). The V gene lost 1 base and the J gene lost 2 bases, with 13 bases spanning the gap. CDR3 protein: CASSLQTNNPYEQYF. The CDR3 coding sequence is TGTGCCAGCAGCTTGCAGACAAATAATCCCTACGAGCAGTACTTC.

The chain uses TRBV15 and TRBJ2-3, with a tentative D call TRBD2 (6 bases). The CDR3 is 13 residues long. Trimming took 5 bases from V and 7 from J, leaving 13 bases between them. Germline V lookup: CDR1 LNHNV, CDR2 YYDKDF (reference sequence). CDR3: CATSGRDSHTQYF. In DNA form, the CDR3 reads TGTGCCACCAGCGGTCGGGACTCCCATACGCAGTATTTT.

This clone has just one count. The gene calls are TRBV18 and TRBJ2-5; D possibly corresponds to TRBD1 (6 bases). From germline, CDR1 is KGHSH and CDR2 LQKENI. The CDR3 is 17 amino acids. V was clipped by 3 bases and J by 4 bases, with 21 bases between them. CDR3 DNA: TGTGCCAGCTCACCCTACTATCAGGGGCTCCGCCCAGAGACCCAGTACTTC. The encoded protein is CASSPYYQGLRPETQYF. The complete variable domain, with remaining parts taken from reference TRBV18 and TRBJ2-5, reads NAGVMQNPRHLVRRRGQEARLRCSPMKGHSHVYWYRQLPEEGLKFMVYLQKENIIDESGMPKERFSAEFPKEGPSILRIQQVVRGDSAAYFCASSPYYQGLRPETQYFGPGTRLLVL.

V and J are TRBV6-1 and TRBJ1-2; 10 bases map to TRBD1. Germline CDR1 MNHNS, CDR2 SASEGT. There are 14 residues in the CDR3. V lost 5 bases, J lost 5 bases, and 5 bases stayed unmatched. CDR3 loop: CASSLRDRGYGYTF. The DNA for the CDR3 is TGTGCCAGCAGTCTCCGGGACAGGGGTTATGGCTACACCTTC.

CDR3 sequence reads: CASGLVRSGTSTDTQYF. The CDR3 bases are TGTGCTAGTGGTTTGGTTCGTAGCGGAACTAGCACAGATACGCAGTATTTT. V usage is TRBV12-5 and J usage is TRBJ2-3, with D perhaps TRBD2 (6 bases). The V and J ends lost 0 bases and 0 bases respectively, with 13 bases between them. The CDR3 is made up of 17 amino acids. CDR1 LGHNT and CDR2 FRNRAP come from the germline V gene.

The rearrangement joins TRBV27 to TRBJ2-3; maybe TRBD1 (5 bases). The CDR3 contains 13 residues. V lost 6 bases to trimming and J lost 2 bases, with 9 bases between them. Germline CDR1 is MNHEY and CDR2 is SMNVEV (reference sequence). CDR3 DNA sequence: TGTGCCAGCAGGACGACAGCCACAGATACGCAGTATTTT. Residues: CASRTTATDTQYF.

The chain carries TRBV6-5 and TRBJ2-7, with D possibly matching TRBD1 (5 bases). This CDR3 is built from 13 residues. Germline V lookup: CDR1 MNHEY, CDR2 SVGAGI. V lost 0 bases to trimming and J lost 6 bases, with 9 bases between them. In DNA, the CDR3 is TGTGCCAGCAGTTACTCGCGCAGGGCCGAGCAGTACTTC. This codes for CASSYSRRAEQYF.

The table lists this clone with a few counts. V gene TRBV29-1 combines with J gene TRBJ2-1, with D maybe TRBD1 (5 bases). The CDR3 length is 11 residues. Germline CDR1 and CDR2: SQVTM and ANQGSEA. The V end lost 7 bases, the J end lost 8 bases, and 12 bases lay between the germline ends. CDR3 in amino acids: CSAMDNHEQFF. CDR3 DNA sequence: TGCAGCGCTATGGACAACCATGAGCAGTTCTTC.

This rearrangement joins TRBV6-1 to TRBJ1-5; a weak D match, TRBD1 (6 bases). Germline CDR1 MNHNS, CDR2 SASEGT. This CDR3 has 16 residues. V was shortened by 2 bases and J by 1 base, with 12 bases between the two germline ends. The CDR3, as DNA: TGTGCCAGCAGTGAACAAGGGGGTTTCAGCAATCAGCCCCAGCATTTT. Its protein is CASSEQGGFSNQPQHF.

The chain carries TRBV14 and TRBJ1-1, with 7 nucleotides matching TRBD1. This CDR3 is built from 13 residues. Trimming took 3 bases from V and 8 from J; bases not matched to a gene: 6. In germline, CDR1 is SGHDN, CDR2 FVKESK. DNA of the CDR3: TGTGCCAGCAGCCAGTTTCGGACAGGCGAAGCTTTCTTT. It specifies CASSQFRTGEAFF.

The chain uses TRBV13 and TRBJ1-2; 11 bases agree with TRBD1. CDR3 length: 13 amino acids. In germline, CDR1 is PRHDT, CDR2 FYEKMQ (reference sequence). V gave up 5 bases and J gave up 8 bases; unmatched junction bases: 4. The CDR3 region is CASSGQGAEGYTF. Here the CDR3 DNA reads TGTGCCAGCAGCGGACAGGGGGCAGAGGGCTACACCTTC. Filled out from reference TRBV13 and TRBJ1-2, the complete variable domain reads AAGVIQSPRHLIKEKRETATLKCYPIPRHDTVYWYQQGPGQDPQFLISFYEKMQSDKGSIPDRFSAQQFSDYHSELNMSSLELGDSALYFCASSGQGAEGYTFGSGTRLTVV.